This paragraph reports one TCR beta chain. What it recognizes is unknown. TCRdb keeps only in-frame clones here, not all; method: immunoSEQ multiplex PCR. The table shows 120,000 or so clones, with 80% to 90% occurring only once. The CDR3 contains 16 residues. J gave up 0 bases and V 4 bases, and 5 bases lay outside the gene matches. The germline V gene has CDR1 MNHEY and CDR2 SVGAGI. This sample stems from a study of T cell responses to AZD1222 COVID-19 vaccine. Points from the study as a whole: Possibly, clonal diversity was underestimated; donors were largely white British and included more females.

The input for sequencing was peripheral blood, taken on day 0 of AZD1222 vaccination. The sequence came from an adult in good health. This sequence joins TRBV6-5 and TRBJ1-5, with 8 bases that match TRBD1. CDR3 DNA: TGTGCCAGCAGTTCTCGGACAGGGTTTAGCAATCAGCCCCAGCATTTT. This codes for CASSSRTGFSNQPQHF.